One sample yielded the 14 T cell receptor beta chains listed below, sequenced in a study of T cell responses to AZD1222 COVID-19 vaccine. Profiled with immunoSEQ multiplex PCR; TCRdb holds only in-frame clones, not every one. The sample records roughly 130,000 clones, more than 85% being singletons. The sample here was peripheral blood, taken on day 0 of AZD1222 vaccination. These TCRs come from an adult in good health.

This rearrangement joins TRBV7-9 to TRBJ1-2; 7 bases line up with TRBD1. CDR3 length: 15 amino acids. The junction had 9 bases not matched to a gene; V was cut back by 5 bases and J by 3 bases. Germline CDR1 and CDR2: SEHNR and FQNEAQ (reference sequence). The CDR3 is CASSPGTEFHYGYTF. In DNA, the CDR3 is TGTGCCAGCAGCCCCGGGACAGAGTTCCACTATGGCTACACCTTC.

The rearrangement joins TRBV27 to TRBJ1-4; a possible D gene is TRBD1 (6 bases). Per the germline V gene, CDR1 is MNHEY and CDR2 is SMNVEV (reference sequence). With 3 bases removed from V and 7 bases from J, the gap between germline ends came to 21 bases. The length of the CDR3 is 17 residues. The CDR3 reads CASSFRGHPRGGEKLFF. The CDR3 DNA sequence: TGTGCCAGCAGTTTCCGGGGACACCCTCGAGGAGGTGAAAAACTGTTTTTT.

This clone was seen a few times. This chain connects TRBV19 to TRBJ1-3; 10 bases match TRBD1. J was trimmed by 8 bases and V by 5 bases; bases with no gene match: 12. This CDR3 has 16 residues. Germline CDR1 and CDR2: LNHDA and SQIVND (reference sequence). The CDR3 reads CASSVPATGGGDTIYF. CDR3 sequence (DNA): TGTGCCAGTAGTGTCCCCGCGACAGGGGGCGGCGACACCATATATTTT.

V and J are TRBV11-2 and TRBJ1-5; no firm D call. Trimming left V 5 bases short and J 5 bases short, with 4 bases between. The CDR3 is made up of 11 amino acids. Per the germline V gene, CDR1 is SGHAT and CDR2 is FQNNGV. The CDR3, as DNA: TGTGCCAGCAGCCCATATCAGCCCCAGCATTTT. Residues: CASSPYQPQHF.

The V gene is TRBV30, the J gene TRBJ1-1; 9 positions match TRBD1. V gave up 6 bases and J gave up 4 bases; unmatched junction bases: 18. There are 17 residues in the CDR3. The germline gives CDR1 GTSNPN, CDR2 SVGIG (reference sequence). The DNA for the CDR3 is TGTGCCTGCATCCTATTCGACAGGGGGATTACCGGCACTGAAGCTTTCTTT. Its protein product is CACILFDRGITGTEAFF.

This sequence joins TRBV7-9 and TRBJ2-5; 9 positions match TRBD1. The CDR3 is 15 residues long. Germline loops: CDR1 SEHNR, CDR2 FQNEAQ (reference sequence). The CDR3 DNA reads as TGTGCTTCCCTAGGTCGGACAGGGGTTGTAGAGACCCAGTACTTC. It yields the protein CASLGRTGVVETQYF. Drawing the rest from reference TRBV7-9 and TRBJ2-5, the complete variable domain is DTGVSQNPRHKITKRGQNVTFRCDPISEHNRLYWYRQTLGQGPEFLTYFQNEAQLEKSRLLSDRFSAERPKGSFSTLEIQRTEQGDSAMYLCASLGRTGVVETQYFGPGTRLLVL.

The CDR3 bases are TGTGCCAGCAGTTATGTTACAGAATCCAATGAGCAGTTCTTC. It is translated as CASSYVTESNEQFF. J is TRBJ2-1 and V is TRBV6-5; D is unclear. The V end was cut by 3 bases, the J end by 6 bases, with 12 bases between. Per the germline V gene, CDR1 is MNHEY and CDR2 is SVGAGI. The CDR3 sequence is 14 residues long.

This rearrangement joins TRBV6-5 to TRBJ2-1; D is possibly TRBD2 (6 bases). V lost 10 bases, J lost 3 bases, and 10 bases lay in between. This CDR3 has 12 residues. CDR1 and CDR2 from the germline V gene are MNHEY and SVGAGI. The CDR3 protein is CATRGYYNEQFF. As DNA, the CDR3 is TGTGCCACCCGGGGGTACTACAATGAGCAGTTCTTC.

The rearrangement uses TRBV7-6 and TRBJ2-1; perhaps D is TRBD1 or TRBD2 (6 bases each). The CDR3 loop spans 14 amino acids. CDR1 is SGHVS and CDR2 is FNYEAQ in the germline V gene. The ends were cut back, 7 bases at V and 6 bases at J, with 16 bases in the middle. The CDR3 here is CASTPARGPNEQFF. The CDR3 nucleotides read TGTGCCAGCACCCCGGCCCGGGGGCCCAATGAGCAGTTCTTC.

The chain recombines TRBV28 with TRBJ1-2, with 11 bases lining up with TRBD1. The junction had 12 bases not matched to a gene; V was cut back by 5 bases and J by 4 bases. Looked up from germline, CDR1 is MDHEN and CDR2 is SYDVKM. The CDR3 runs to 17 residues. The CDR3 DNA reads TGTGCCAGCAGTCATGGACAGGGGGCCAAACCAGGCTATGGCTACACCTTC. Amino acids: CASSHGQGAKPGYGYTF.

The chain uses TRBV5-6 and TRBJ2-5, with D possibly TRBD1 on 5 matching bases. Germline V gene lookup returns CDR1 SGHDT and CDR2 YYEEEE. V lost 0 bases to trimming and J lost 5 bases, with 17 bases between them. This CDR3 contains 16 residues. CDR3 coding DNA: TGTGCCAGCAGCTTGGCCCTGGGGCAGGGTCCGGAGACCCAGTACTTC. It specifies CASSLALGQGPETQYF.

The chain has TRBV27 and TRBJ2-1; 9 bases align to TRBD2. The length of the CDR3 is 16 residues. V dropped 1 base and J dropped 8; count of bases not matched to a gene: 9. Germline CDR1 and CDR2: MNHEY and SMNVEV (reference sequence). The CDR3 DNA sequence: TGTGCCAGCAGTTTATTGGGCGGGGGGGCCTTCTATGAGCAGTTCTTC. This gives the protein CASSLLGGGAFYEQFF.

Concerning this clone itself: Other DNA sequences in this sample translate to the same CDR3. The chain's CDR3 is CASGLHSYEQYF. CDR3 in DNA: TGTGCTAGTGGTTTACACAGCTACGAGCAGTACTTC. The rearrangement links TRBV12-5 to TRBJ2-7; D is ambiguous. The CDR3 contains 12 residues. CDR1 and CDR2 from the germline V gene are LGHNT and FRNRAP. The V end was cut by 3 bases, the J end by 3 bases, with 6 bases between.

This chain links TRBV28 with TRBJ2-7; D remains ambiguous. The CDR3 spans 13 residues. Germline V CDR1 and CDR2: MDHEN, SYDVKM. The V end was cut by 3 bases, the J end by 6 bases, with 12 bases between. Here the CDR3 DNA reads TGTGCCAGCAGTTTTGGAAGTTTGGTCGAGCAGTACTTC. It translates to CASSFGSLVEQYF.